These T cell receptor beta chains were read from a single sample in a study of cytomegalovirus exposure and HLA in healthy donors. The method was immunoSEQ multiplex PCR; TCRdb's version includes in-frame clones alone and lacks a portion of them. Of fewer than 250,000 clones detected, around 75% appear once; the ten largest clones hold roughly 1.9%. The sample was PBMCs. The receptor set was obtained from a woman aged 25 to 39 in good health and CMV-seronegative. Both conserved end residues are part of each CDR3. Fields, in order: V gene, clone size, D gene, CDR3 length, J gene, CDR3 DNA, CDR3 protein. D genes are given only for firm matches. Rows give clone size only sometimes, using once, few, many, or a class for an expanded clone.

TRBV7-9,NA,NA,16,TRBJ2-1,TGTGCCAGCAGCTTGGACCAGGGTAAAGGTGTCGATGAGCAGTTCTTC,CASSLDQGKGVDEQFF
TRBV2,NA,NA,13,TRBJ1-2,TGTGCCAGCAGTGGGTCCGGGTATAGCGGCTACACCTTC,CASSGSGYSGYTF
TRBV14,NA,TRBD2,14,TRBJ2-7,TGCGCCAGCAGCCCTAGCGGGGGGGGAAACGAGCAGTACTTC,CASSPSGGGNEQYF
TRBV11-3,NA,NA,15,TRBJ2-7,TGTGCCAGCAGCTTAGGGGCAGGGAGGTACGACGAGCAGTACTTC,CASSLGAGRYDEQYF
TRBV12-5,NA,TRBD2,15,TRBJ2-3,TGTGCTAGTGGTTTGGTCGGGGGGTACACAGATACGCAGTATTTT,CASGLVGGYTDTQYF
TRBV6-5,NA,TRBD1,15,TRBJ2-1,TGTGCCAGCAGTAGGGGACAGGGGGTCAACAATGAGCAGTTCTTC,CASSRGQGVNNEQFF
TRBV5-1,NA,TRBD1,18,TRBJ1-1,TGCGCCATCAGCTTGGCCAGGGGACAGTCTATCTTGAACACTGAAGCTTTCTTT,CAISLARGQSILNTEAFF
TRBV11-2,once,NA,15,TRBJ1-2,TGTGCCAGCAGCTTAGGGACAGCGGGGGGAGGTGGCTACACCTTC,CASSLGTAGGGGYTF
TRBV7-8,NA,NA,12,TRBJ2-7,TGTGCCAGCAGCCGGGACTTCAACGAGCAGTACTTC,CASSRDFNEQYF
TRBV7-9,many,NA,15,TRBJ2-2,TGTGCCAGCAGCTTAGGAACTAGCTACACCGGGGAGCTGTTTTTT,CASSLGTSYTGELFF
TRBV6-6,NA,NA,14,TRBJ2-3,TGTGCCAGCAGACCCCCGGGAGCGGGAGATACGCAGTATTTT,CASRPPGAGDTQYF
TRBV5-4,once,NA,14,TRBJ2-7,TGTGCCAGCAGCTTGGGTGGGGAGCGGGCCCAGCAGTACTTC,CASSLGGERAQQYF
TRBV4-1,NA,NA,11,TRBJ2-4,TGCGCCAGCAGCCAAGCGAACATTCAGTACTTC,CASSQANIQYF
TRBV7-9,few,TRBD1,15,TRBJ1-3,TGTGCCAGCAGCCAAGACAGGGTGGATGGAAACACCATATATTTT,CASSQDRVDGNTIYF
TRBV7-9,NA,TRBD1,18,TRBJ1-1,TGTGCCAGCAGCTTGGCCCTCTTAAGGACAGGGTTGAACACTGAAGCTTTCTTT,CASSLALLRTGLNTEAFF
TRBV12-5,NA,NA,15,TRBJ1-4,TGTGCTAGTGGTTTCGCAGGGATAACTAATGAAAAACTGTTTTTT,CASGFAGITNEKLFF
TRBV15,NA,NA,14,TRBJ1-5,TGTGCCACCAGCAGGGGACACGATAATCAGCCCCAGCATTTT,CATSRGHDNQPQHF
TRBV7-9,NA,TRBD1,17,TRBJ2-3,TGTGCCAGCAGCCCAAGCGACAGGGGGCGCGGTCTAGATACGCAGTATTTT,CASSPSDRGRGLDTQYF
TRBV7-8,NA,TRBD1,14,TRBJ1-5,TGTGCCAGCAGCCCCGGGACAGGCCAGCAGCCCCAGCATTTT,CASSPGTGQQPQHF
TRBV2,NA,TRBD1,12,TRBJ1-5,TGTGCCAGCAAGACAGGGGGTCAGCCCCAGCATTTT,CASKTGGQPQHF
TRBV7-2,NA,TRBD2,16,TRBJ2-7,TGTGCCAGCAGCGGAGAGACTAGCGGTACGTGGGGGGAGCAGTACTTC,CASSGETSGTWGEQYF
TRBV5-5,few,TRBD2,15,TRBJ2-1,TGTGCCAGCAGCGAACTAGCGGGGGCCGGGTTTGAGCAGTTCTTC,CASSELAGAGFEQFF
TRBV15,NA,NA,14,TRBJ1-1,TGTGCCACCCACACGGACAGTCAGGTTTCTGAAGCTTTCTTT,CATHTDSQVSEAFF
TRBV11-2,NA,TRBD2,19,TRBJ2-1,TGTGCCAGCAGCTTAGATGGGGGACTAGCGGGAAGGGCCTACAATGAGCAGTTCTTC,CASSLDGGLAGRAYNEQFF
TRBV19,NA,NA,15,TRBJ1-2,TGTGCCAGTAGTGCGGGACGGCCAGACGGCTATGGCTACACCTTC,CASSAGRPDGYGYTF
TRBV4-2,NA,NA,15,TRBJ2-5,TGTGCCAGCTCTGGAGCCCCAACCATTCAAGAGACCCAGTACTTC,CASSGAPTIQETQYF
TRBV19,NA,NA,13,TRBJ1-1,TGTGCCAGTAGTCAGGGGTGGAACACTGAAGCTTTCTTT,CASSQGWNTEAFF
TRBV5-6,NA,TRBD2,15,TRBJ2-1,TGTGCCAGCAGCCAACTAGCGGGAGTTTACAATGAGCAGTTCTTC,CASSQLAGVYNEQFF
TRBV27,NA,TRBD1,13,TRBJ1-1,TGTGCCAGCAGTTGGGACAGGAACACTGAAGCTTTCTTT,CASSWDRNTEAFF
TRBV30,NA,NA,14,TRBJ1-2,TGTGCCTGGAGTGGGGGCCCAGCCTTTTATGGCTACACCTTC,CAWSGGPAFYGYTF
TRBV12-5,NA,TRBD1,14,TRBJ2-7,TGTGCTAGTGGTTTGGCAGGGGGCAATTACGAGCAGTACTTC,CASGLAGGNYEQYF
TRBV6-1,many,NA,15,TRBJ1-5,TGTGCCAGCGACGAGGGAAACTTGGAGGATCAGCCCCAGCATTTT,CASDEGNLEDQPQHF
TRBV14,NA,TRBD2,16,TRBJ2-1,TGTGCCAGCAGCCGGGCACCGGGACTAGGGTTGGTTGAGCAGTTCTTC,CASSRAPGLGLVEQFF
TRBV19,NA,TRBD1,14,TRBJ2-5,TGTGCCAGTAGGACATCTACAGGGGGAGAGACCCAGTACTTC,CASRTSTGGETQYF
TRBV20-1,NA,NA,11,TRBJ1-1,TGCAGTGGGCAGGGGCAAGGTGAAGCTTTCTTT,CSGQGQGEAFF
TRBV14,NA,TRBD1,14,TRBJ1-2,TGTGCCAGCAGCCCGGACAGGGGATACTATGGCTACACCTTC,CASSPDRGYYGYTF
TRBV6-1,NA,TRBD2,15,TRBJ2-3,TGTGCCAGCAGTGATTGGACTAGCGGAACAGATACGCAGTATTTT,CASSDWTSGTDTQYF
TRBV11-2,NA,NA,13,TRBJ1-1,TGTGCCAGCAGCTTAGATCGGGACACTGAAGCTTTCTTT,CASSLDRDTEAFF
TRBV6-5,NA,TRBD1,15,TRBJ2-7,TGTGCCAGCAGGGGCAGGACAGGACAACCCTACGAGCAGTACTTC,CASRGRTGQPYEQYF
TRBV6-5,NA,NA,14,TRBJ1-2,TGTGCCAGCAGTTACTCCGGGACTGGGGGAGGCTACACCTTC,CASSYSGTGGGYTF
TRBV5-6,NA,NA,15,TRBJ2-3,TGTGCCAGCAGCGCATCGGACGGGCCGGGGGATACGCAGTATTTT,CASSASDGPGDTQYF
TRBV6-5,NA,NA,16,TRBJ1-6,TGTGCCAGCAGTTACTCATACCTTCAGGTTAATTCCCCCCTCCACTTT,CASSYSYLQVNSPLHF
TRBV27,NA,NA,13,TRBJ2-7,TGTGCCAGCGGCAGGGGGGCCGCCTACGAGCAGTACTTC,CASGRGAAYEQYF
TRBV13,NA,NA,16,TRBJ1-1,TGTGCCAGCAGCTTAGCCCCCGAGGGGGGGGACACTGAAGCTTTCTTT,CASSLAPEGGDTEAFF
TRBV27,NA,NA,15,TRBJ1-2,TGTGCCAGCTCCCTGGGGGGGGCCCGTAACTATGGCTACACCTTC,CASSLGGARNYGYTF
TRBV5-6,few,TRBD1,17,TRBJ2-3,TGTGCCAGCAGTTCCCCACTCGACAGGGGCTTCACAGATACGCAGTATTTT,CASSSPLDRGFTDTQYF
TRBV5-8,NA,NA,15,TRBJ2-7,TGTGCCAGCAGCTTGGAGGTGGGCCAGCCCTACGAGCAGTACTTC,CASSLEVGQPYEQYF
TRBV14,few,NA,12,TRBJ2-7,TGTGCCAGCAGCCAGAGGACAGCCAGTCTGTACTTC,CASSQRTASLYF
TRBV7-2,few,NA,13,TRBJ2-5,TGTGCCAGCACCCCGGGAGTTCAAGAGACCCAGTACTTC,CASTPGVQETQYF
TRBV5-1,NA,TRBD2,16,TRBJ2-5,TGCGCCAGCAGCTTGGGCGAGCGGGGGAATGGGGAGACCCAGTACTTC,CASSLGERGNGETQYF
TRBV11-2,NA,TRBD2,15,TRBJ2-1,TGTGCCAGCAGCTCTTCTAGCGGGGGCCCGTATGAGCAGTTCTTC,CASSSSSGGPYEQFF
TRBV30,NA,TRBD1,13,TRBJ1-1,TGTGCCTCACGGACAGGGCTGAACCCTGAAGCTTTCTTT,CASRTGLNPEAFF
TRBV4-1,NA,NA,15,TRBJ1-1,TGCGCCAGCAGCCAAGAAAGGGGTCTGAACACTGAAGCTTTCTTT,CASSQERGLNTEAFF
TRBV2,NA,NA,12,TRBJ2-5,TGTGCCAGCAGGGAGACTCCTACTTTCCAGTACTTC,CASRETPTFQYF
TRBV11-3,NA,NA,16,TRBJ2-5,TGTGCCAGCAGCTTCCCCCCGGGACAACGCCAAGAGACCCAGTACTTC,CASSFPPGQRQETQYF
TRBV9,NA,TRBD2,16,TRBJ2-3,TGTGCCAGCAGCGTAGGGCTAGCGGGCGCCACAGATACGCAGTATTTT,CASSVGLAGATDTQYF
TRBV7-8,NA,TRBD2,15,TRBJ2-1,TGTGCCAGCAGCTTTATAGTAGCGGGATTTAATGAGCAGTTCTTC,CASSFIVAGFNEQFF
TRBV21-1,NA,NA,17,TRBJ2-3,TGTGCCAGCAACCGACCCATTCTAGCGGGGGGCACAGATACGCAGTATTTT,CASNRPILAGGTDTQYF